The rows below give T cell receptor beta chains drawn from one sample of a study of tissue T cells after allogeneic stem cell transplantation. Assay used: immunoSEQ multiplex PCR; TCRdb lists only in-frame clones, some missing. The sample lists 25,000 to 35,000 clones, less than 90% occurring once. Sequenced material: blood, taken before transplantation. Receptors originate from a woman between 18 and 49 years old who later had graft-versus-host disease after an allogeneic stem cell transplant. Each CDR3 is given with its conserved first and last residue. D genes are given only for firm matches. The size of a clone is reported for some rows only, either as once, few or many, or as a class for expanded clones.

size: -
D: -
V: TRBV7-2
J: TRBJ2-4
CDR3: CASSLQSGAKNIQYF
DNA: TGTGCCAGCAGCTTACAGTCCGGGGCCAAAAACATTCAGTACTTC

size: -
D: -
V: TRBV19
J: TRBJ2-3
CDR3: CASRRRSSTDTQYF
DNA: TGTGCCAGTAGGAGACGGTCTAGCACAGATACGCAGTATTTT

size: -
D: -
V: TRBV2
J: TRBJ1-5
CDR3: CASSTDEGQPQHF
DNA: TGTGCCAGCAGTACCGATGAGGGACAGCCCCAGCATTTT

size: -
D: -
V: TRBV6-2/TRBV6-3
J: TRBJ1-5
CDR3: CASSLGVSQEQPQHF
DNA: TGTGCCAGCAGTTTGGGGGTTTCGCAAGAGCAGCCCCAGCATTTT

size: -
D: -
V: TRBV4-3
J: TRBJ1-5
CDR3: CASSQGFGGIPNQPQHF
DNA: TGCGCCAGCAGCCAAGGTTTCGGCGGAATACCTAATCAGCCCCAGCATTTT

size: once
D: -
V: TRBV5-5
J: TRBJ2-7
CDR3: CASSRAVVRESHEQYF
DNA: TGTGCCAGCAGCCGGGCTGTTGTCAGGGAGAGCCACGAGCAGTACTTC

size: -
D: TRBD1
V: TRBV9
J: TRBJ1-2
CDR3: CASSVRGLYGYTF
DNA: TGTGCCAGCAGCGTAAGGGGGCTTTATGGCTACACCTTC

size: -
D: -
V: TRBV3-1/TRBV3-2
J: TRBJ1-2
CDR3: CASSLGTRAYGYTF
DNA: TGTGCCAGCAGCCTAGGGACAAGGGCCTATGGCTACACCTTC

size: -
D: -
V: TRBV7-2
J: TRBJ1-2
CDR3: CASSSATGHNYGYTF
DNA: TGTGCCAGCAGCTCCGCGACAGGCCATAACTATGGCTACACCTTC

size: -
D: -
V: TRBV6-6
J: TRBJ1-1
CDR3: CASLKTNTEAFF
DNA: TGTGCCAGCTTAAAGACGAACACTGAAGCTTTCTTT

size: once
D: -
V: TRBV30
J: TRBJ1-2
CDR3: CAWRVGPGSGYTF
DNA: TGTGCCTGGAGAGTCGGGCCCGGCAGTGGCTACACCTTC

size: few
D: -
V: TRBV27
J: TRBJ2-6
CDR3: CASTSGNGANVLTF
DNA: TGTGCCAGCACTTCAGGGAACGGGGCCAACGTCCTGACTTTC

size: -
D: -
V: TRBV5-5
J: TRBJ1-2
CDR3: CASSGETRGIYGYTF
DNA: TGTGCCAGCAGCGGGGAAACCAGGGGAATCTATGGCTACACCTTC

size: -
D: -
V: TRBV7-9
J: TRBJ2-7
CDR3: CASSQARSYEQYF
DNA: TGTGCCAGCAGCCAAGCACGGAGCTACGAGCAGTACTTC

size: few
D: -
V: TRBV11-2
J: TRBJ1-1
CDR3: CASSLRPDRSMDEAFF
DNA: TGTGCCAGCAGCTTAAGACCGGACAGATCCATGGATGAAGCTTTCTTT

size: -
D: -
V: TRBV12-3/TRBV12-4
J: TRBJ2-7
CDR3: CASSFERWGEQYF
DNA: TGTGCCAGCAGTTTTGAGAGGTGGGGCGAGCAGTACTTC

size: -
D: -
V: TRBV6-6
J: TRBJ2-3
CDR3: CASSYGGGPDTQYF
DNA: TGTGCCAGCAGTTACGGAGGGGGGCCAGATACGCAGTATTTT

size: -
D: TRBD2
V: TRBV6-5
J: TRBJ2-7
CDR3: CASSYGTSGDYEQYF
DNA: TGTGCCAGCAGTTACGGGACTAGCGGAGACTACGAGCAGTACTTC

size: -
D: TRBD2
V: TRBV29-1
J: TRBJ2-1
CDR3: CSVQGLAENVGNEQFF
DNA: TGCAGCGTTCAGGGACTAGCAGAAAATGTTGGCAATGAGCAGTTCTTC

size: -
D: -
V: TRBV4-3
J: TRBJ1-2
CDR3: CASSQERRYGYTF
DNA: TGCGCCAGCAGCCAAGAAAGAAGGTATGGCTACACCTTC

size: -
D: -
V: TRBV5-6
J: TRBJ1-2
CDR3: CASSLAVQIYGYTF
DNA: TGTGCCAGCAGCTTGGCAGTCCAAATCTATGGCTACACCTTC

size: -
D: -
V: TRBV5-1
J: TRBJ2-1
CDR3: CASSLTGERSYNEQFF
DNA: TGCGCCAGCAGCTTGACCGGGGAACGGTCCTACAATGAGCAGTTCTTC

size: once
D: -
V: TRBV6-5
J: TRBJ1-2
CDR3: CASSYTANYGYTF
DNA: TGTGCCAGCAGTTACACAGCTAACTATGGCTACACCTTC

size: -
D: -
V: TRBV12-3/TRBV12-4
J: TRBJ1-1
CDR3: CASSLRDPEAFF
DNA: TGTGCCAGCAGTTTGAGGGACCCTGAAGCTTTCTTT

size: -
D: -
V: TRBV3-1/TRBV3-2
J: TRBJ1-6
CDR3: CASSQPGSPLHF
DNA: TGTGCCAGCAGCCAACCGGGTTCACCCCTCCACTTT

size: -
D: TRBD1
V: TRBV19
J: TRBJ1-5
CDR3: CASSTQGHQPQHF
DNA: TGTGCCAGTAGCACACAGGGGCATCAGCCCCAGCATTTT

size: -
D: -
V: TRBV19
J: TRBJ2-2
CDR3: CASSPLGQGNTGELFF
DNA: TGTGCCAGTAGTCCTCTGGGGCAGGGAAACACCGGGGAGCTGTTTTTT

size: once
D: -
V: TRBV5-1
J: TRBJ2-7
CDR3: CASSGGGSSYEQYF
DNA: TGCGCCAGCAGTGGCGGAGGGAGCTCCTACGAGCAGTACTTC

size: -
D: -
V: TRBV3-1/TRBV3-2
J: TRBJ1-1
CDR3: CASSLSGWYTEAFF
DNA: TGTGCCAGCAGCCTCTCGGGGTGGTACACTGAAGCTTTCTTT

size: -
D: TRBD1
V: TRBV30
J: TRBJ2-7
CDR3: CAWSPGQGVSYEQYF
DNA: TGTGCCTGGAGTCCAGGACAGGGGGTCTCCTACGAGCAGTACTTC